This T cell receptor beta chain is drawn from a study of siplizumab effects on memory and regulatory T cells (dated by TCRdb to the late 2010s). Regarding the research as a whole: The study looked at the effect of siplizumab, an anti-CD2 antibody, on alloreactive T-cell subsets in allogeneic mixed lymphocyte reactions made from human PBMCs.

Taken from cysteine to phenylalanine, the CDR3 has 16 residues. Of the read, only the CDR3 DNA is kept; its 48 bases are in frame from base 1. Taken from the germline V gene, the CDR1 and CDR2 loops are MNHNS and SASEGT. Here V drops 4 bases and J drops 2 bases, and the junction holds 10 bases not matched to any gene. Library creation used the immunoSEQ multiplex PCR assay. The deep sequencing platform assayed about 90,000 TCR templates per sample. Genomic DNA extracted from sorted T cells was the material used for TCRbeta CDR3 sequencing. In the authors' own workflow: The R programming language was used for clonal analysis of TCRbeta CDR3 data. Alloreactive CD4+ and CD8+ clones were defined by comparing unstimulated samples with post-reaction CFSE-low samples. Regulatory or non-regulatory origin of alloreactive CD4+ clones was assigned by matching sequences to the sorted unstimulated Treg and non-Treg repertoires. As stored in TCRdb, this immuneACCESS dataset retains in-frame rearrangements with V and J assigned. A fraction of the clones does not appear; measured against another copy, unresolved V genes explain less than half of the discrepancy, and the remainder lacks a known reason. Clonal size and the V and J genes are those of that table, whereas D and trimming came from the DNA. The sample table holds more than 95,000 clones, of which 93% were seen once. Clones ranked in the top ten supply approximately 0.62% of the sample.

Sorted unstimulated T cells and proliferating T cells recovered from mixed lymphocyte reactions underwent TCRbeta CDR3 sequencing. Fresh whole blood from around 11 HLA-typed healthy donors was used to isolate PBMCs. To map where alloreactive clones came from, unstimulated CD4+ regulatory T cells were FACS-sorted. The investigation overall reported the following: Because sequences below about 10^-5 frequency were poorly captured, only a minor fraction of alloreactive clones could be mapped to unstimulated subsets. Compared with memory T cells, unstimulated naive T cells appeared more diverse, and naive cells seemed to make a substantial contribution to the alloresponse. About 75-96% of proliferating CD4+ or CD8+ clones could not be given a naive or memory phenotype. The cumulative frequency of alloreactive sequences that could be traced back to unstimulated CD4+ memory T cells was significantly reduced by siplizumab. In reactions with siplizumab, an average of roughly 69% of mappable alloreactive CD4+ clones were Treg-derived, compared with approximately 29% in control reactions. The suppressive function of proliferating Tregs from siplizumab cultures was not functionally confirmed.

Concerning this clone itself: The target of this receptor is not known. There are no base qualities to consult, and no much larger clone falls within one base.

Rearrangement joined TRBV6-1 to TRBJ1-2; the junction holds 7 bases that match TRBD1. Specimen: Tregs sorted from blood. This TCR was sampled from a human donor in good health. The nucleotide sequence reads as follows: TGTGCCAGCAGTGCCTTACAGGGGTTTCACAACTATGGCTACACCTTC. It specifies CASSALQGFHNYGYTF.